These 12 T cell receptor beta chains were all obtained from the same sample, sequenced in a study of human thymus T cells. Assay used: immunoSEQ multiplex PCR; TCRdb lists only in-frame clones, some missing. The profile covers 65,000 to 90,000 clones, with 90% to 95% appearing a single time and 0.03% to 0.035% taken by the ten largest. During corrective heart surgery, resections were taken, and the thymus tissue came from them. Sample: thymus tissue. The receptors come from a girl under two years old with a congenital heart defect but otherwise immunologically healthy.

This chain links TRBV28 with TRBJ1-5; possible D gene TRBD1, 6 bases. Germline V gives CDR1 MDHEN, CDR2 SYDVKM. The length of the CDR3 is 16 residues. The V end lost 5 bases, the J end lost 5 bases, and 19 bases lay between the germline ends. The CDR3 coding sequence is TGTGCCAGCAGTCCCCGTGTAAGGGGGGTGGATCAGCCCCAGCATTTT. The encoded protein is CASSPRVRGVDQPQHF.

This clone was counted once. This rearrangement joins TRBV5-6 to TRBJ2-7, with D maybe TRBD2 (5 bases). The CDR3 totals 15 residues. In germline, CDR1 is SGHDT, CDR2 YYEEEE. Trimming left V 4 bases short and J 0 bases short, with 14 bases between. CDR3 in amino acids: CASSDRRETSYEQYF. The CDR3 DNA reads as TGTGCCAGCAGCGATCGACGGGAAACCTCCTACGAGCAGTACTTC.

The J gene is TRBJ2-1, the V gene TRBV4-2, with 10 bases that match TRBD2. From germline, CDR1 is LGHNA and CDR2 YNFKEQ. Losses at the gene ends were 4 bases for V and 8 bases for J; bases not matched to a gene: 8. This CDR3 is 15 amino acids long. The DNA of the CDR3 is TGTGCCAGCAGCCTTCTAGCGGGAGAGGGGCATGAGCAGTTCTTC. The encoded protein is CASSLLAGEGHEQFF.

The V call is TRBV6-5, the J call TRBJ2-1, with D hard to call. V lost 0 bases, J lost 3 bases, and 12 bases lay in between. CDR3 length: 16 residues. Germline V CDR1 and CDR2: MNHEY, SVGAGI. CDR3 sequence: CASSYSKLGYYNEQFF. The CDR3 DNA reads as TGTGCCAGCAGTTACTCGAAGCTAGGCTACTACAATGAGCAGTTCTTC.

This chain connects TRBV4-3 to TRBJ2-1; the D is unclear. The CDR3 is 12 amino acids. Germline loops: CDR1 LGHNA, CDR2 YSLEER. V dropped 5 bases and J dropped 3 bases, with 5 bases sitting between them. CDR3 sequence reads: CASSWDYNEQFF. CDR3 nucleotide sequence: TGCGCCAGCAGCTGGGACTACAATGAGCAGTTCTTC.

This clone was detected once. The rearrangement joins TRBV15 to TRBJ2-2, with a possible D match to TRBD2 (7 bases). Trimming took off 5 bases at V and 2 bases at J, with 15 bases between the two ends. Germline V gene lookup returns CDR1 LNHNV and CDR2 YYDKDF (reference sequence). This CDR3 spans 16 amino acids. The CDR3 bases are TGTGCCACCAGCCAGAGAGGCGGGGGCAACACCGGGGAGCTGTTTTTT. This sequence encodes CATSQRGGGNTGELFF.

The V call is TRBV28, the J call TRBJ2-1; 7 nucleotides line up with TRBD2. With 5 bases clipped from V and 2 bases from J, the junction kept 6 bases outside the gene matches. The CDR3 totals 15 residues. CDR1 is MDHEN and CDR2 is SYDVKM in the germline V gene. The CDR3 sequence is CASSAPSGAYNEQFF. The CDR3, as DNA: TGTGCCAGCAGTGCTCCTAGCGGTGCCTACAATGAGCAGTTCTTC.

The chain employs TRBV5-6 and TRBJ2-7; D gene unclear. The V gene's germline CDR1 is SGHDT and CDR2 YYEEEE. V was trimmed by 1 base and J by 2 bases, leaving 7 bases between them. The CDR3 spans 13 residues. In DNA form, the CDR3 reads TGTGCCAGCAGCTTGCGCTGGGCCTACGAGCAGTACTTC. Protein sequence: CASSLRWAYEQYF.

This chain joins TRBV5-8 and TRBJ2-1; TRBD1 aligns across 8 bases. The CDR3 covers 15 residues. The V gene's germline CDR1 is SGHTS and CDR2 YDEGEE. The J segment lost 8 bases and the V segment lost 3 bases, leaving 10 bases of the junction unmatched. CDR3 nucleotides: TGTGCCAGCAGCTCCCCAGGGGGCTCTCTCTATGAGCAGTTCTTC. Its protein is CASSSPGGSLYEQFF.

CDR3 DNA sequence: TGTGCCAGCAGCTTAGATCTCAGGCGGGCGACTGAGAAGGGGCAGTACTTC. This encodes CASSLDLRRATEKGQYF. This sequence joins TRBV11-2 and TRBJ2-7; the D gene is possibly TRBD2 (5 bases). The CDR3 is 17 residues long. V was trimmed by 0 bases and J by 9 bases, leaving 24 bases between them. CDR1 and CDR2 from the germline V gene are SGHAT and FQNNGV. Full variable domain (outside the CDR3, taken from reference TRBV11-2 and TRBJ2-7): EAGVAQSPRYKIIEKRQSVAFWCNPISGHATLYWYQQILGQGPKLLIQFQNNGVVDDSQLPKDRFSAERLKGVDSTLKIQPAKLEDSAVYLCASSLDLRRATEKGQYFGPGTRLTVT.

The gene calls are TRBV19 and TRBJ1-1; 9 nucleotides agree with TRBD1. This CDR3 region has 16 residues. Germline CDR1 and CDR2: LNHDA and SQIVND (reference sequence). The ends lost 5 bases at V and 1 base at J; junction bases unmatched: 8. The CDR3 sequence is CASSRNPGQGNTEAFF. CDR3 nucleotide sequence: TGTGCCAGTAGTCGTAATCCGGGACAGGGGAACACTGAAGCTTTCTTT.

V gene TRBV5-1 combines with J gene TRBJ2-7; weak D call: TRBD2 (5 bases). This CDR3 spans 14 amino acids. Germline V gene sequence: CDR1 SGHRS, CDR2 YFSETQ. The V and J ends lost 0 bases and 5 bases respectively, with 12 bases between them. CDR3 nucleotide sequence: TGCGCCAGCAGCTTGGCAGCTAGCCCCAACGAGCAGTACTTC. As protein: CASSLAASPNEQYF. Full variable domain (rest looked up from reference TRBV5-1 and TRBJ2-7): KAGVTQTPRYLIKTRGQQVTLSCSPISGHRSVSWYQQTPGQGLQFLFEYFSETQRNKGNFPGRFSGRQFSNSRSEMNVSTLELGDSALYLCASSLAASPNEQYFGPGTRLTVT.